A selection of T cell receptor beta chains follows, all from one sample in a study of T cell changes during pregnancy in multiple sclerosis. The repertoire was sequenced with immunoSEQ multiplex PCR; TCRdb's copy has only in-frame clones and lacks some. The sample lists about 50,000 clones, about 93% occurring once. Source: CD4+ T cells from peripheral blood mononuclear cells, taken after pregnancy. The source is a female donor in good health, enrolled as a control in a pregnancy study. The CDR3 runs from the conserved cysteine through the conserved F or W. D genes are given only for firm matches. Expanded clones get a size class; other rows say once, few or many, or leave the size out.

V gene: TRBV18; D gene: TRBD2; clone size: -; J gene: TRBJ2-1; CDR3 protein: CASSPLGTNYNEQFF; CDR3 DNA: TGTGCCAGCTCACCACTCGGGACTAACTACAATGAGCAGTTCTTC
V gene: TRBV19; D gene: -; clone size: -; J gene: TRBJ1-2; CDR3 protein: CASNDPGPNYGYTF; CDR3 DNA: TGTGCCAGTAACGATCCAGGCCCAAACTATGGCTACACCTTC
V gene: TRBV4-1; D gene: TRBD2; clone size: -; J gene: TRBJ2-3; CDR3 protein: CASSHSGRATDTQYF; CDR3 DNA: TGCGCCAGCAGCCATAGCGGGAGGGCCACAGATACGCAGTATTTT
V gene: TRBV18; D gene: TRBD2; clone size: -; J gene: TRBJ2-1; CDR3 protein: CASSLRTSGRASPNQEQFF; CDR3 DNA: TGTGCCAGCTCACTCCGGACTAGCGGGAGGGCCTCCCCCAATCAGGAGCAGTTCTTC
V gene: TRBV7-2; D gene: TRBD2; clone size: -; J gene: TRBJ2-1; CDR3 protein: CASSSTSGRYNEQFF; CDR3 DNA: TGTGCCAGCAGCTCGACTAGCGGGAGGTACAATGAGCAGTTCTTC
V gene: TRBV19; D gene: TRBD1; clone size: -; J gene: TRBJ1-5; CDR3 protein: CASTPRDRAPDRNQPQHF; CDR3 DNA: TGTGCCAGTACCCCCCGGGACAGGGCCCCCGATCGAAATCAGCCCCAGCATTTT
V gene: TRBV5-8; D gene: TRBD1; clone size: -; J gene: TRBJ2-1; CDR3 protein: CASRRRTGTGNEQFF; CDR3 DNA: TGTGCCAGCAGGCGGCGGACAGGGACGGGAAATGAGCAGTTCTTC
V gene: TRBV28; D gene: TRBD2; clone size: -; J gene: TRBJ2-1; CDR3 protein: CASRLANNEQFF; CDR3 DNA: TGTGCCAGCAGACTAGCGAACAATGAGCAGTTCTTC
V gene: TRBV10-3; D gene: -; clone size: -; J gene: TRBJ2-2; CDR3 protein: CAISNPQGAGELFF; CDR3 DNA: TGTGCCATCAGCAACCCACAGGGAGCCGGGGAGCTGTTTTTT
V gene: TRBV6-4; D gene: -; clone size: -; J gene: TRBJ2-1; CDR3 protein: CASSDSSGMGNEQFF; CDR3 DNA: TGTGCCAGCAGTGACTCTAGCGGAATGGGAAATGAGCAGTTCTTC
V gene: TRBV9; D gene: TRBD2; clone size: -; J gene: TRBJ2-7; CDR3 protein: CASSPLGGTRGYEQYF; CDR3 DNA: TGTGCCAGCAGCCCACTTGGCGGGACTAGGGGGTACGAGCAGTACTTC
V gene: TRBV19; D gene: -; clone size: -; J gene: TRBJ2-5; CDR3 protein: CASSYGVGTETQYF; CDR3 DNA: TGTGCCAGTAGCTACGGGGTGGGAACAGAGACCCAGTACTTC
V gene: TRBV5-1; D gene: -; clone size: -; J gene: TRBJ2-3; CDR3 protein: CASSLAGRSGADTQYF; CDR3 DNA: TGCGCCAGCAGCTTGGCCGGGAGGTCAGGGGCAGATACGCAGTATTTT
V gene: TRBV5-1; D gene: TRBD2; clone size: -; J gene: TRBJ2-1; CDR3 protein: CASSSGGGGNEQFF; CDR3 DNA: TGCGCCAGCAGCAGTGGCGGCGGGGGCAATGAGCAGTTCTTC
V gene: TRBV19; D gene: TRBD1; clone size: -; J gene: TRBJ1-1; CDR3 protein: CASTPGGQGRQAFF; CDR3 DNA: TGTGCCAGTACCCCTGGGGGACAGGGTAGGCAAGCTTTCTTT
V gene: TRBV19; D gene: -; clone size: -; J gene: TRBJ1-1; CDR3 protein: CASSPREDTEAFF; CDR3 DNA: TGTGCCAGTAGTCCCAGGGAGGACACTGAAGCTTTCTTT
V gene: TRBV5-4; D gene: TRBD1; clone size: -; J gene: TRBJ1-5; CDR3 protein: CASSSGQGRQPQHF; CDR3 DNA: TGTGCCAGCAGCTCCGGACAGGGTCGACAGCCCCAGCATTTT
V gene: TRBV9; D gene: -; clone size: -; J gene: TRBJ2-1; CDR3 protein: CASSVVTGHNEQFF; CDR3 DNA: TGTGCCAGCAGCGTAGTAACAGGGCACAATGAGCAGTTCTTC
V gene: TRBV30; D gene: TRBD1; clone size: -; J gene: TRBJ1-2; CDR3 protein: CAWSRQGTGGYTF; CDR3 DNA: TGTGCCTGGAGTAGACAGGGTACGGGTGGCTACACCTTC
V gene: TRBV4-1; D gene: TRBD2; clone size: -; J gene: TRBJ2-5; CDR3 protein: CASSHRAEGTSGSRQETQYF; CDR3 DNA: TGCGCCAGCAGCCACCGAGCAGAGGGGACTAGCGGGAGTCGGCAAGAGACCCAGTACTTC
V gene: TRBV5-6; D gene: TRBD2; clone size: -; J gene: TRBJ2-1; CDR3 protein: CASSPISSGDLSSYNEQFF; CDR3 DNA: TGTGCCAGCAGCCCCATTTCGAGCGGGGACCTGAGCTCCTACAATGAGCAGTTCTTC
V gene: TRBV10-3; D gene: TRBD1; clone size: -; J gene: TRBJ1-3; CDR3 protein: CAISPSTGHPLRNTIYF; CDR3 DNA: TGTGCCATCAGCCCCTCGACAGGGCATCCTTTACGAAACACCATATATTTT
V gene: TRBV7-5; D gene: -; clone size: -; J gene: TRBJ2-7; CDR3 protein: CARSLGGGAGSGRGNYEQYF; CDR3 DNA: TGTGCCAGAAGCTTAGGAGGGGGCGCGGGTAGCGGGAGAGGAAATTACGAGCAGTACTTC
V gene: TRBV28; D gene: TRBD1; clone size: -; J gene: TRBJ1-5; CDR3 protein: CAIRQGMNQPQHF; CDR3 DNA: TGTGCCATCAGACAGGGGATGAATCAGCCCCAGCATTTT
V gene: TRBV2; D gene: -; clone size: -; J gene: TRBJ1-1; CDR3 protein: CASSEAHGQKAFF; CDR3 DNA: TGTGCCAGCAGTGAAGCCCATGGGCAGAAGGCTTTCTTT
V gene: TRBV10-3; D gene: TRBD1; clone size: -; J gene: TRBJ1-1; CDR3 protein: CAISGRQGSNTEAFF; CDR3 DNA: TGTGCCATCAGTGGACGACAGGGATCCAACACTGAAGCTTTCTTT
V gene: TRBV5-1; D gene: -; clone size: -; J gene: TRBJ2-3; CDR3 protein: CASSFSARTDTQYF; CDR3 DNA: TGCGCCAGCAGCTTTAGCGCCCGCACAGATACGCAGTATTTT
V gene: TRBV2; D gene: -; clone size: -; J gene: TRBJ2-5; CDR3 protein: CASSPEVETQYF; CDR3 DNA: TGTGCCAGCAGTCCCGAGGTAGAGACCCAGTACTTC
V gene: TRBV6-5; D gene: TRBD1; clone size: -; J gene: TRBJ2-3; CDR3 protein: CASRRTGYTDTQYF; CDR3 DNA: TGTGCCAGCAGGAGGACAGGATACACAGATACGCAGTATTTT
V gene: TRBV30; D gene: -; clone size: -; J gene: TRBJ1-2; CDR3 protein: CARRAAGGYTF; CDR3 DNA: TGTGCCCGCCGGGCCGCGGGGGGCTACACCTTC
V gene: TRBV11-2; D gene: TRBD2; clone size: -; J gene: TRBJ2-1; CDR3 protein: CASSLEPSGRAYKFF; CDR3 DNA: TGTGCCAGCAGCTTAGAGCCTAGCGGGAGGGCCTATAAGTTCTTC
V gene: TRBV2; D gene: -; clone size: -; J gene: TRBJ2-2; CDR3 protein: CASLTGGVTGELFF; CDR3 DNA: TGTGCCAGCCTAACAGGGGGGGTCACCGGGGAGCTGTTTTTT
V gene: TRBV19; D gene: TRBD1; clone size: -; J gene: TRBJ1-1; CDR3 protein: CASSRTGWDTEAFF; CDR3 DNA: TGTGCCAGTAGCCGGACAGGGTGGGACACTGAAGCTTTCTTT
V gene: TRBV27; D gene: TRBD1; clone size: -; J gene: TRBJ2-7; CDR3 protein: CASSLQGTGGAHEQYF; CDR3 DNA: TGTGCCAGCAGTTTGCAAGGGACAGGGGGCGCCCACGAGCAGTACTTC
V gene: TRBV6-1; D gene: -; clone size: once; J gene: TRBJ1-2; CDR3 protein: CASRVTGGYGYTF; CDR3 DNA: TGTGCCAGCAGGGTGACGGGGGGTTATGGCTACACCTTC
V gene: TRBV5-1; D gene: -; clone size: -; J gene: TRBJ2-1; CDR3 protein: CASTNLDRSNYNEQFF; CDR3 DNA: TGCGCCAGCACCAATCTCGACAGAAGCAATTACAATGAGCAGTTCTTC
V gene: TRBV7-8; D gene: TRBD1; clone size: -; J gene: TRBJ2-7; CDR3 protein: CASSPPDRARPYEQYF; CDR3 DNA: TGTGCCAGCAGCCCCCCGGACAGGGCACGACCCTACGAGCAGTACTTC
V gene: TRBV30; D gene: -; clone size: -; J gene: TRBJ1-2; CDR3 protein: CAWSGGRGNYGYTF; CDR3 DNA: TGTGCCTGGAGTGGGGGTCGGGGGAACTATGGCTACACCTTC
V gene: TRBV5-4; D gene: -; clone size: -; J gene: TRBJ1-5; CDR3 protein: CASSKTPDSNQPQHF; CDR3 DNA: TGTGCCAGCAGCAAGACACCTGATAGCAATCAGCCCCAGCATTTT
V gene: TRBV7-6; D gene: -; clone size: -; J gene: TRBJ1-2; CDR3 protein: CASSDIWVNDGYTF; CDR3 DNA: TGTGCCAGCAGCGACATCTGGGTTAATGATGGCTACACCTTC
V gene: TRBV2; D gene: -; clone size: -; J gene: TRBJ1-4; CDR3 protein: CASRRGLNEKLFF; CDR3 DNA: TGTGCCAGCAGACGCGGTCTTAATGAAAAACTGTTTTTT
V gene: TRBV4-1; D gene: TRBD2; clone size: once; J gene: TRBJ2-5; CDR3 protein: CASSQGGLAGNGETQYF; CDR3 DNA: TGCGCCAGCAGCCAAGGAGGACTAGCGGGAAATGGGGAGACCCAGTACTTC
V gene: TRBV5-1; D gene: TRBD1; clone size: -; J gene: TRBJ1-3; CDR3 protein: CASRKPRDSYF; CDR3 DNA: TGCGCCAGTAGGAAACCCCGGGACAGTTATTTT
V gene: TRBV6-1; D gene: TRBD2; clone size: -; J gene: TRBJ2-7; CDR3 protein: CASTRTSGYEQYF; CDR3 DNA: TGTGCCAGCACGCGGACTAGCGGCTACGAGCAGTACTTC
V gene: TRBV5-6; D gene: TRBD1; clone size: -; J gene: TRBJ1-4; CDR3 protein: CASSLAPGTGEKLFF; CDR3 DNA: TGTGCCAGCAGCTTGGCCCCGGGGACAGGTGAAAAACTGTTTTTT
V gene: TRBV14; D gene: TRBD2; clone size: once; J gene: TRBJ2-1; CDR3 protein: CASSQVAGAYNFF; CDR3 DNA: TGTGCCAGCAGCCAAGTAGCGGGGGCCTACAATTTCTTC
V gene: TRBV25-1; D gene: TRBD2; clone size: -; J gene: TRBJ2-3; CDR3 protein: CASSEFLTSGRTDTQYF; CDR3 DNA: TGTGCCAGCAGTGAATTTCTGACTAGCGGGAGAACAGATACGCAGTATTTT
V gene: TRBV18; D gene: -; clone size: once; J gene: TRBJ2-2; CDR3 protein: CASSPRDRQDGELFF; CDR3 DNA: TGTGCCAGCTCACCGCGGGACAGACAAGACGGGGAGCTGTTTTTT
V gene: TRBV7-3; D gene: -; clone size: -; J gene: TRBJ1-6; CDR3 protein: CASSLGTSVSPLHF; CDR3 DNA: TGTGCCAGCAGCTTAGGAACGAGCGTGTCACCCCTCCACTTT
V gene: TRBV18; D gene: -; clone size: -; J gene: TRBJ2-5; CDR3 protein: CASSIDRTMVQNF; CDR3 DNA: TGTGCCAGCTCAATCGACAGGACCATGGTGCAAAACTTC
V gene: TRBV19; D gene: -; clone size: -; J gene: TRBJ2-5; CDR3 protein: CASSIDNTGTQYF; CDR3 DNA: TGTGCCAGTAGTATAGATAATACGGGGACCCAGTACTTC
V gene: TRBV11-3; D gene: -; clone size: -; J gene: TRBJ2-3; CDR3 protein: CASSLQGSSTDTQYF; CDR3 DNA: TGTGCCAGCAGCTTACAGGGGTCTTCCACAGATACGCAGTATTTT
V gene: TRBV7-2; D gene: -; clone size: -; J gene: TRBJ2-2; CDR3 protein: CASRPQGTGELFF; CDR3 DNA: TGTGCCAGCAGGCCGCAGGGAACCGGGGAGCTGTTTTTT
V gene: TRBV6-5; D gene: TRBD1; clone size: -; J gene: TRBJ2-3; CDR3 protein: CASSPQGASTDTQYF; CDR3 DNA: TGTGCCAGCAGTCCACAGGGGGCTAGTACAGATACGCAGTATTTT
V gene: TRBV2; D gene: TRBD1; clone size: -; J gene: TRBJ1-1; CDR3 protein: CASSEAQTGGTTFF; CDR3 DNA: TGTGCCAGCAGTGAAGCTCAGACAGGGGGTACGACTTTCTTT
V gene: TRBV6-5; D gene: -; clone size: -; J gene: TRBJ2-7; CDR3 protein: CASSQEYEQYF; CDR3 DNA: TGTGCCAGCAGTCAAGAGTACGAGCAGTACTTC
V gene: TRBV28; D gene: TRBD1; clone size: -; J gene: TRBJ1-4; CDR3 protein: CASRPDRAGEKLFF; CDR3 DNA: TGTGCCAGCAGGCCCGACAGGGCTGGTGAAAAACTGTTTTTT